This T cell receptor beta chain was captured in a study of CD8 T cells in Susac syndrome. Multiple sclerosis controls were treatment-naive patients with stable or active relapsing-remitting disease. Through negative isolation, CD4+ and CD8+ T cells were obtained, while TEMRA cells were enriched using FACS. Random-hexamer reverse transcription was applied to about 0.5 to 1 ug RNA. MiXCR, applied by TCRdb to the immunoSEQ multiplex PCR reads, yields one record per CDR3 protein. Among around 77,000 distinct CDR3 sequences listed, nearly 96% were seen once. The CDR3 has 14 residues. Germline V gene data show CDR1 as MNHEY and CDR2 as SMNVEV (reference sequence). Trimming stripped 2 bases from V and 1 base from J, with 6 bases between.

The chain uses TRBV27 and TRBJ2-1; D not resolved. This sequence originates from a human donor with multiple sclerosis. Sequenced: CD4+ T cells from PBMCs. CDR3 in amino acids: CASSLTRSYNEQFF. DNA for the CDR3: TGTGCCAGCAGTTTAACCAGATCCTACAATGAGCAGTTCTTC.